A selection of T cell receptor beta chains follows, all from one sample in a study of T cells in Graves' hyperthyroidism and ophthalmopathy. MiXCR, run by TCRdb on the multiplex PCR reads, gives a single entry per CDR3 protein. The data show about 360,000 distinct CDR3 sequences, over 10% seen once. Sequencing used blood. The receptors stem from a woman aged 18-29 years with Graves' hyperthyroidism. Both conserved end residues are trimmed from each CDR3. Size is stated for part of the rows, as once, few or many counts, or as a class when the clone is expanded.

>many|TRBJ1-1|TRBV9
ASSPSGEAAF
>once|TRBJ1-1|TRBV15
ATSTRPGFAEAF
>many|TRBJ2-7|TRBV20-1
SARYMGGPKGEQY
>many|TRBJ2-3|TRBV12-3/TRBV12-4
ASRPLNRRTDTQY
>many|TRBJ1-6|TRBV10-3
AISVGTANSPLH
>many|TRBJ2-1|TRBV5-1
ASRSAGNPYNEQF
>many|TRBJ2-3|TRBV7-2
ASSPVLAEGTDTQY
>.|TRBJ2-5|TRBV9
ASSAGLMYQETQY
>many|TRBJ2-4|TRBV30
AWSNLDFYKNIQY
>many|TRBJ2-3|TRBV9
ASSVAGGGASDTQY
>few|TRBJ2-6|TRBV10-3
AISVRGASSGANVLT
>many|TRBJ2-1|TRBV20-1
SATTLSRHNEQF
>.|TRBJ2-5|TRBV27
ASGTTTQETQY
>many|TRBJ2-1|TRBV4-2
ASSQVAAGGNEQF
>many|TRBJ1-3|TRBV28
ASSSGAGPSGNTIY
>.|TRBJ2-1|TRBV5-6
ASSSLTSGMVNEQF
>.|TRBJ2-6|TRBV15
ATRNSGANVLT
>many|TRBJ1-1|TRBV30
AWGQVSMSEAF
>many|TRBJ2-2|TRBV11-2
ASNPSRSSGRTGELF
>many|TRBJ2-2|TRBV3-1
ASSQDLYGELF
>many|TRBJ2-6|TRBV10-3
AISTEGLGANVLT
>many|TRBJ1-5|TRBV20-1
SARPHIATVGNQPQH
>many|TRBJ1-2|TRBV29-1
SAAAVYGYT
>many|TRBJ2-5|TRBV3-1
ASSQVGGALETQY
>many|TRBJ1-2|TRBV29-1
SVLGVTYGYT
>many|TRBJ1-5|TRBV6-1
ASSGGQLVQPQH
>many|TRBJ1-2|TRBV29-1
SVIPAASNYGYT
>many|TRBJ2-5|TRBV20-1
SAREGHQETQY
>few|TRBJ2-3|TRBV10-3
ASTDRGSDTQY
>few|TRBJ2-7|TRBV5-1
ASSLAGTNEQY
>many|TRBJ2-7|TRBV11-1
ASSLTGSEQY
>many|TRBJ2-5|TRBV28
ASSPSETQY
>.|TRBJ2-1|TRBV20-1
SRGGPYNEQF
>many|TRBJ2-2|TRBV10-3
AISDGTANTGELF
>many|TRBJ1-1|TRBV18
ASSPQFTEAF
>many|TRBJ2-1|TRBV28
ASSLAPSRDEQF
>.|TRBJ1-1|TRBV19
ASSIGGGSTEAF
>few|TRBJ2-1|TRBV4-1
ASSHPGTSYNEQF
>many|TRBJ2-3|TRBV6-2/TRBV6-3
ASSYGLWREDNTDTQY
>.|TRBJ2-5|TRBV9
ASSRTSGGHQETQY
>many|TRBJ1-1|TRBV6-2/TRBV6-3
ASSFPTGTAGNTEAF
>many|TRBJ2-3|TRBV9
ASSARTSGRQDTQY
>many|TRBJ2-5|TRBV24-1
ATSDTGIQETQY
>few|TRBJ2-2|TRBV25-1
ASSEGLGIGSTGELF
>many|TRBJ2-7|TRBV7-6
ASSADSRDFYEQY
>many|TRBJ1-4|TRBV20-1
SATNEKLF
>few|TRBJ2-7|TRBV6-5
ASSLLPGQGYEQY
>.|TRBJ1-5|TRBV20-1
SARDPRGNQPQH
>many|TRBJ1-1|TRBV28
ASRGGGRDTEAF
>many|TRBJ2-1|TRBV3-1
ASSQGGGASEQF
>many|TRBJ2-5|TRBV20-1
SAREQTGVVETQY
>many|TRBJ2-1|TRBV27
ASSFEGQGWNEQF
>once|TRBJ1-1|TRBV5-1
ASSLVRDSQGATEAF
>many|TRBJ1-1|TRBV7-9
ASSLTDEAF
>few|TRBJ1-6|TRBV12-3/TRBV12-4
ASSRQTGGYSPLH
>many|TRBJ2-6|TRBV28
ASRPRDGALSGANVLT
>many|TRBJ1-2|TRBV4-1
ASRHVGGADYGYT